This entry concerns a single T cell receptor (beta chain). No cognate antigen has been identified for it. Per-nucleotide qualities are absent, and no much larger clonotype sits a single base away. The sample comes from a study of brain metastases from non-small cell lung cancer (dated by TCRdb to between 2019 and 2020). About the investigation overall: In non-small-cell lung cancer patients, the researchers characterized the immune microenvironment of brain metastases and primary tumors that had been resected as matched pairs.

The library was obtained by the immunoSEQ multiplex PCR assay. T-cell receptor beta chain repertoire sequencing was performed alongside a 770-gene immune expression panel. This immuneACCESS table, as held by TCRdb, lists in-frame sequences with V and J called but not all clones. Of the missing ones, under half trace to an unresolved V gene in checked studies; the others have no known cause. The sample table shows 1,500 to 2,000 clones, and 91% are seen once. The biggest ten clones account for more than 5.5% of the sample. V is clipped by 4 bases and J by 2 bases, and the sequence between their germline boundaries is 8 bases long. From the germline V gene, CDR1 is SQVTM and CDR2 is ANQGSEA. From cysteine to phenylalanine, the CDR3 is 12 amino acids long. The CDR3 DNA has 36 bases and is translated from base 1. The cohort was made up of around 37 patients with surgically resected non-small-cell lung cancer, each of whom had both a primary tumor specimen and a brain metastasis specimen.

This sequence was found in a donor at least 40 years old with non-small cell lung cancer. The sequenced sample consisted of tumor-adjacent normal tissue. The chain couples TRBV29-1 to TRBJ2-5; the D region may be TRBD1 or TRBD2, each matching 5 bases equally. The CDR3 amino acid sequence is: CSVGDLQETQYF. The DNA sequence is as follows: TGCAGCGTTGGGGACCTACAAGAGACCCAGTACTTC.